Reported below is one T cell receptor (beta chain). Its antigen is still unknown. No base quality information exists; no much larger clone differs at one position. This record belongs to a study of cytomegalovirus exposure and HLA in healthy donors (dated by TCRdb to about 2017). Background for the entire study: The 666 repertoires of the first cohort and the approximately 130 validation repertoires were produced on the same platform, according to a later analysis. The study combined high-throughput TCR immunosequencing, statistical association of individual TCRs with disease status, and machine learning to predict cytomegalovirus infection status. Along with the approximately 670-subject first cohort, a separate validation cohort of 120 different subjects was used. The study aimed to test whether cataloging public T cell receptors could reveal signatures of past pathogen exposure.

Library generation was performed with the immunoSEQ multiplex PCR assay. Per the original workflow: A statistical classification framework was developed to diagnose cytomegalovirus status using the catalog of TCR beta chain sequences. TCRdb limited this immuneACCESS table to in-frame rearrangements with V and J called. A share of clones is missing; checked studies link under half to unresolved V genes, and the rest is unexplained. The V and J calls and clone size were taken over from that table, and D and trimming were inferred from the DNA. The sample contains 130,000 or so clones, around nine tenths of them found a single time. The ten largest clones add up to around 3.1% of the sample. Study-wide conclusions, independent of this receptor: A few of the identified cytomegalovirus-associated TCR beta chains were confirmed in vitro to be specific for cytomegalovirus antigens. It was suggested by the authors that the approach could potentially be generalized to other disease states and immunological phenotypes. A later analysis found that TCRs clustered in the first cohort also tended to co-occur in the roughly 120 validation repertoires, with 94% of cluster scores above 0. The study listed 150 to 200 TCR beta chains as associated with cytomegalovirus. The classifier was reported to diagnose cytomegalovirus status with high specificity and sensitivity in both the original cohort and the validation cohort. The validation cohort had no HLA typing available for a later analysis, so co-occurrence within that cohort was assessed over all 120 or so repertoires. While some public TCRs were present in many individuals, most TCR sequences turned up only very rarely across donors.

CDR1 SEHNR and CDR2 FQNEAQ were looked up in the germline V gene (reference sequence). Taken from cysteine to phenylalanine, the CDR3 has 15 residues. The kept DNA is CDR3 alone, 45 bases in frame from the first base. After removal of 2 bases from V and 7 bases from J, the junction retains 10 bases not matched to a gene. The donors belonged to the validation cohort of around 120 subjects, which was separate from the approximately 680-subject first cohort. Material for sequencing was PBMCs. Here the chain combines TRBV7-9 and TRBJ1-1; a stretch of 7 junction bases matches TRBD1. The receptor was derived from a man aged 25-40 years in good health and CMV-seronegative. The DNA sequence is given as TGTGCCAGCAGCTTACCTAGTCAGGGGGGCATTGAAGCTTTCTTT. Its protein product is CASSLPSQGGIEAFF.